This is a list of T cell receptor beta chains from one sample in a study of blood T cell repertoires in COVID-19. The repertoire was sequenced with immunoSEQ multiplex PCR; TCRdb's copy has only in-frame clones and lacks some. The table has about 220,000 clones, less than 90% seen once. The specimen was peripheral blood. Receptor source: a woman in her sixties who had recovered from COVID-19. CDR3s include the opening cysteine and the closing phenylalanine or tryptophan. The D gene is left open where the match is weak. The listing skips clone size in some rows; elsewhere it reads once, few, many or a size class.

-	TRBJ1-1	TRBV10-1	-	TGCGCCAGCAGTGAGTATAGCGCCCCAAACTTGAACACTGAAGCTTTCTTT	CASSEYSAPNLNTEAFF
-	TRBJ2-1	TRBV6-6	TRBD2	TGTGCCAGCAGTGGGACTAGCGGGGGGAATGAGCAGTTCTTC	CASSGTSGGNEQFF
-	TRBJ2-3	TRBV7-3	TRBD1	TGTGCCAGCAGCTTCCAATCCGGGACAGGGGTATTGAATACGCAGTATTTT	CASSFQSGTGVLNTQYF
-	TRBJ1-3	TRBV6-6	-	TGTGCCAGCAGTTACGAGTCAGGCCTTTCGGGAAACACCATATATTTT	CASSYESGLSGNTIYF
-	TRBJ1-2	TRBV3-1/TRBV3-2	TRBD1	TGTGCCAGCAGCCCACAGGGGGACTATGGCTACACCTTC	CASSPQGDYGYTF
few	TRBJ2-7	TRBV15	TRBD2	TGTGCCACCAGCATGGGACTAGAAAACTACGAGCAGTACTTC	CATSMGLENYEQYF
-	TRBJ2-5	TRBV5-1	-	TGCGCCAGCAGTCTTGAGGCAGGGTACCAAGAGACCCAGTACTTC	CASSLEAGYQETQYF
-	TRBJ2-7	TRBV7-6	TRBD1	TGTGCCAGCAGCTTAGTGGCGCAGGGGGCCTTTTACGAGCAGTACTTC	CASSLVAQGAFYEQYF
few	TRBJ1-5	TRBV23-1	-	TGCGCCAGCAGTCTGAGCTCCAATCAGCCCCAGCATTTT	CASSLSSNQPQHF
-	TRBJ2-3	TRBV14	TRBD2	TGTGCCAGCAGCCAAGGGGCTAGCGGGGGCTCTAGCACAGATACGCAGTATTTT	CASSQGASGGSSTDTQYF
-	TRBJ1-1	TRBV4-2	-	TGTGCCAGCAGCCAAGAGGAGGGGTTGTACACTGAAGCTTTCTTT	CASSQEEGLYTEAFF
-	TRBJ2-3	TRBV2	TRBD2	TGTGCCAGCAGCGGAAGAGCGGGGGCGCGAGATACGCAGTATTTT	CASSGRAGARDTQYF
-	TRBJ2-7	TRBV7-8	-	TGTGCCAGCAGCCCCGCAGGGCTAGGGATGTACGAGCAGTACTTC	CASSPAGLGMYEQYF
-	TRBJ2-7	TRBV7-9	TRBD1	TGTGCCAGCAGCTTAGGGACAGGGGGCACAAAGCAGTACTTC	CASSLGTGGTKQYF
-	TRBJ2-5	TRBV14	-	TGTGCCAGCAGCCAGGCCAGAGGAATCGAGACCCAGTACTTC	CASSQARGIETQYF
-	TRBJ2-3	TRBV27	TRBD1	TGTGCCAGCAGTTTAAACCCCGGCTCCGGGACAGGGGGCAGAGATACGCAGTATTTT	CASSLNPGSGTGGRDTQYF
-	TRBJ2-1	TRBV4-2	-	TGTGCCAGCAGCCGTAGGGGCTACAATGAGCAGTTCTTC	CASSRRGYNEQFF
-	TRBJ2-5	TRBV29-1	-	TGCAGCGTTGGGAACAGGTCGTCCCAAGAGACCCAGTACTTC	CSVGNRSSQETQYF
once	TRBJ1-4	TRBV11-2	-	TGTGCCAGCAGCTTCGGAGGGGTTAAACTGTTTTTT	CASSFGGVKLFF
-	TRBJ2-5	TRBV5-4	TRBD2	TGTGCCAGCAGCCCAGACATTGGGAGGGCGGGGGAGACCCAGTACTTC	CASSPDIGRAGETQYF
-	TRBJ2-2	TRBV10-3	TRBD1	TGTGCCATCAATGGACAGGGAGTAGGCACCGGGGAGCTGTTTTTT	CAINGQGVGTGELFF
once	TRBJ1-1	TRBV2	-	TGTGCCAGCAGTGACCAACGTTGGGGCAGGGCGAACACTGAAGCTTTCTTT	CASSDQRWGRANTEAFF
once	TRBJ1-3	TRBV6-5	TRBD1	TGTGCCAGCACCCGGGACAGGTACCCGGGAAACACCATATATTTT	CASTRDRYPGNTIYF
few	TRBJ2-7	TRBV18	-	TGTGCCAGCTCACCTTCCGGGACACCTTCCGGGGAGCAGTACTTC	CASSPSGTPSGEQYF
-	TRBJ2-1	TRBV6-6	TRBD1	TGTGCCAGCAGAGATTACAGGGGGGAGTACAATGAGCAGTTCTTC	CASRDYRGEYNEQFF
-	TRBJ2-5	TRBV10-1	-	TGCGCCAGCAGTGGACAGTACCAAGAGACCCAGTACTTC	CASSGQYQETQYF
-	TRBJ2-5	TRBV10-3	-	TGTGCCATCAGTGGAACAACGCCACAAGAGACCCAGTACTTC	CAISGTTPQETQYF
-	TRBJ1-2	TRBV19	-	TGTGCCAGTAGAACCACAGGGACTAACTATGGCTACACCTTC	CASRTTGTNYGYTF
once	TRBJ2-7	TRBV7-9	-	TGTGCCAGCAGCCCGGGAGGGGACAGGGCTCCCTACGAGCAGTACTTC	CASSPGGDRAPYEQYF
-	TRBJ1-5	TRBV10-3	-	TGTGCCATCGGGGGGGGCCAGCCCCAGCATTTT	CAIGGGQPQHF
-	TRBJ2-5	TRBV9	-	TGTGCCAGCAGCGCGCCACTAGCTACAGAGACCCAGTACTTC	CASSAPLATETQYF
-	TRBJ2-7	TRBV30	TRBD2	TGTGCCCAGAGCGGGGGCTACGAGCAGTACTTC	CAQSGGYEQYF
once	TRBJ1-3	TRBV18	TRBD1	TGTGCCAGCTCACTGGGACAGTACCTCGGAAACACCATATATTTT	CASSLGQYLGNTIYF
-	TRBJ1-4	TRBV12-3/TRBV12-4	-	TGTGCCAGCGGTACAGGGCCTGAAAAACTGTTTTTT	CASGTGPEKLFF
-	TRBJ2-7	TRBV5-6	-	TGTGCCAGCAGCTTGTCAGGGTTTCACGAGCAGTACTTC	CASSLSGFHEQYF
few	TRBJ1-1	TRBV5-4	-	TGTGCCAGCAGGATTTGGGGTAGGGGCAGTGAAGCTTTCTTT	CASRIWGRGSEAFF
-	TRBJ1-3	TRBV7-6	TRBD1	TGTGCCAGCAGCTTCGGACAGGGGAACTCTGGAAACACCATATATTTT	CASSFGQGNSGNTIYF
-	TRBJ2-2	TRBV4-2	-	TGTGCCAGCAGCCAAGACTCAGCGGTGAACACCGGGGAGCTGTTTTTT	CASSQDSAVNTGELFF
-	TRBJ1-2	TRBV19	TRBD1	TGTGCCAGTGGACAACAGGGGGCAGGGGGCTACACCTTC	CASGQQGAGGYTF
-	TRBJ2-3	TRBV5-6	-	TGTGCCAGCAGCTTGCCCCTCGGGATTAGCACAGATACGCAGTATTTT	CASSLPLGISTDTQYF
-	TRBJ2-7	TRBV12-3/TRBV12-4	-	TGTGCCAGCAGTTTAAGAGGGTCCGAGCAGTACTTC	CASSLRGSEQYF
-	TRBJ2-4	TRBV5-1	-	TGCGCCAGCACCCCGGACCACGGGATAGCCAAAAACATTCAGTACTTC	CASTPDHGIAKNIQYF
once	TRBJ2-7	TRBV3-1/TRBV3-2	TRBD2	TGTGCAGACGCTCGGGGGGGAACCTACGAGCAGTACTTC	CADARGGTYEQYF
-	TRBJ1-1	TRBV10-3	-	TGTGCCATCAGTGATGAGTCAGGGGACCCTGAAGCTTTCTTT	CAISDESGDPEAFF
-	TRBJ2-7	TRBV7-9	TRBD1	TGTGCCAGCAGCCGGACAGGGAATAGCTACGAGCAGTACTTC	CASSRTGNSYEQYF
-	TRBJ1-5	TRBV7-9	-	TGTGCCAGCAGCGATTGGAGAACAGGGCGGCCAAATCAGCCCCAGCATTTT	CASSDWRTGRPNQPQHF
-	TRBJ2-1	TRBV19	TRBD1	TGTGCCAGTAAGACAGGGTGGGACAATGAGCAGTTCTTC	CASKTGWDNEQFF
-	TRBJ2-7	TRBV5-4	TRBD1	TGTGCCAGCAGCTTGGACAGGGGTGGATGGTACGAGCAGTACTTC	CASSLDRGGWYEQYF
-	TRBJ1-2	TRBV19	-	TGTGCCAGTAAAGCCGAAAACAGTAACTATGGCTACACCTTC	CASKAENSNYGYTF
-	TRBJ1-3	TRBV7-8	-	TGTGCCAGCAGCTTAGCTTCGCGGATTTCTGGAAACACCATATATTTT	CASSLASRISGNTIYF
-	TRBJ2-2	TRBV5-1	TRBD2	TGCGCCAGCAGCTTGGAGGTTAGCGGGGACACCGGGGAGCTGTTTTTT	CASSLEVSGDTGELFF
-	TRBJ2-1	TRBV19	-	TGTGCCAGTAGTGGGAGGAAGGCCGAGAGATACAATGAGCAGTTCTTC	CASSGRKAERYNEQFF
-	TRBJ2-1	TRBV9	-	TGTGCCAGCAGCGTAGGGTCCCGGGGGAGCGAGAAGTTCTTC	CASSVGSRGSEKFF
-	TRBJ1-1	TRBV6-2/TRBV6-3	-	TGTGCCAGCAGTCGGAATTTCGGGGACACTGAAGCTTTCTTT	CASSRNFGDTEAFF
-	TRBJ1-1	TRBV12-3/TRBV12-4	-	TGTGCCAGCAGTTCGGGAGTAAAAGCTTTCTTT	CASSSGVKAFF
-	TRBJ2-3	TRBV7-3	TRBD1	TGTGCCAGCAGCCCCGGACAGGCTACAGATACGCAGTATTTT	CASSPGQATDTQYF
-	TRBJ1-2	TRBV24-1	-	TGTGCCACCACTAGGAATGGCTACACCTTC	CATTRNGYTF
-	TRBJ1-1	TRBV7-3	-	TGTGCCAGCAGCCCCATTAGCCTTCGGAACACTGAAGCTTTCTTT	CASSPISLRNTEAFF
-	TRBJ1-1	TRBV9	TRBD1	TGTGCCAGCAGCGTAGTGCCGGACAGGGGCATGAACACTGAAGCTTTCTTT	CASSVVPDRGMNTEAFF
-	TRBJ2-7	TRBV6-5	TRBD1	TGTGCCAGCAGCGGAGACAGGGCCTCCTACGAGCAGTACTTC	CASSGDRASYEQYF